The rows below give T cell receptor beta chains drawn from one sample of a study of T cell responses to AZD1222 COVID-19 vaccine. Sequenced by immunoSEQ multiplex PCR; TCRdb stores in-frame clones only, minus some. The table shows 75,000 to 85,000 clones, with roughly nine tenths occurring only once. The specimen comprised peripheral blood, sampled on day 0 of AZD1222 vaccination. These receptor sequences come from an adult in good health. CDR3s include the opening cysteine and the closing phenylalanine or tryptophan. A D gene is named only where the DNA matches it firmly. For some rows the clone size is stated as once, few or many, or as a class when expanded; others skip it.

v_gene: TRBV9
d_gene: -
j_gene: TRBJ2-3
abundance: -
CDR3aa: CASSVGASGTDTQYF
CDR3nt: TGTGCCAGCAGCGTAGGCGCTAGCGGCACAGATACGCAGTATTTT

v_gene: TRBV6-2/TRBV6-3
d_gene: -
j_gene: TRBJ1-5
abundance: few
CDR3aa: CASSYRHEAWTRESLGQPQHF
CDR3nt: TGTGCCAGCAGTTACAGGCACGAGGCCTGGACACGAGAAAGTTTAGGACAGCCCCAGCATTTT

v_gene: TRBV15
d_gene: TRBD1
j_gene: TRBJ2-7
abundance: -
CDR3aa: CATSASPRDSYEQYF
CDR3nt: TGTGCCACCAGCGCTAGCCCCCGGGACAGCTACGAGCAGTACTTC

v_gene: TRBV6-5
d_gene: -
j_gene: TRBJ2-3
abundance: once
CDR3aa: CASSYWGRLTDTQYF
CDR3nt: TGTGCCAGCAGTTACTGGGGCCGGTTGACAGATACGCAGTATTTT

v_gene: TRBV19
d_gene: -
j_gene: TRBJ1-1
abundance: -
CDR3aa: CATMTVGNTEAFF
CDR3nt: TGTGCCACCATGACAGTCGGGAACACTGAAGCTTTCTTT

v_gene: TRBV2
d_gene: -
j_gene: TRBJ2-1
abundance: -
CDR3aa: CASRDSGANEQFF
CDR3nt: TGTGCCAGCAGAGATAGCGGAGCTAATGAGCAGTTCTTC

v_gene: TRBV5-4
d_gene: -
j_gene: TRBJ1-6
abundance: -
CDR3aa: CASSLGPGPNSPLHF
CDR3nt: TGTGCCAGCAGCTTGGGACCAGGGCCAAATTCACCCCTCCACTTT

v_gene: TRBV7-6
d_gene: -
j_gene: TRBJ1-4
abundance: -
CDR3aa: CASSSFIATNEKLFF
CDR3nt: TGTGCCAGCAGCTCTTTCATTGCAACTAATGAAAAACTGTTTTTT

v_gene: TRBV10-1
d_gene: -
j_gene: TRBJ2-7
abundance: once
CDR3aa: CASTLTRNEQYF
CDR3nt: TGCGCCAGCACCCTGACTAGGAACGAGCAGTACTTC

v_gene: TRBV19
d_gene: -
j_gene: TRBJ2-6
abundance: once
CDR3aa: CASSIGGTGANVLTF
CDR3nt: TGTGCCAGTAGTATAGGGGGCACTGGGGCCAACGTCCTGACTTTC

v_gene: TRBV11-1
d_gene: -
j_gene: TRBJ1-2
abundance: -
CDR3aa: CASSLAGSYGYTF
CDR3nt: TGTGCCAGCAGCTTAGCGGGGAGCTATGGCTACACCTTC

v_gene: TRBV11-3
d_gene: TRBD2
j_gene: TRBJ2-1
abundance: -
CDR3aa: CASSSGTSGGHPNEQFF
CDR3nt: TGTGCCAGCAGCTCCGGGACTAGCGGGGGACACCCCAATGAGCAGTTCTTC

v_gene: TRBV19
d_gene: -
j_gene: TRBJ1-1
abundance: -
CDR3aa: CAVRGNTEAFF
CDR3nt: TGTGCCGTGCGGGGAAACACTGAAGCTTTCTTT

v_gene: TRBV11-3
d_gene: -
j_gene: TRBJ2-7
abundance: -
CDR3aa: CASSARDLGAYEQYF
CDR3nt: TGTGCCAGCAGCGCGCGGGACCTGGGGGCCTACGAGCAGTACTTC

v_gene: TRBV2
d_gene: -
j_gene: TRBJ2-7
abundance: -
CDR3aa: CASSVLVSSYEQYF
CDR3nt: TGTGCCAGCAGTGTTCTAGTCAGCTCCTACGAGCAGTACTTC

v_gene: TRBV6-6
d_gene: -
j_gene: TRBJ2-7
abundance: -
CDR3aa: CASSYATGTGYEQYF
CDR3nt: TGTGCCAGCAGTTACGCTACAGGTACCGGCTACGAGCAGTACTTC

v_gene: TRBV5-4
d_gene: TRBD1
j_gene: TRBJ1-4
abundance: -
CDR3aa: CASSQGQVATNEKLFF
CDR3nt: TGTGCCAGCAGCCAGGGACAGGTAGCAACTAATGAAAAACTGTTTTTT

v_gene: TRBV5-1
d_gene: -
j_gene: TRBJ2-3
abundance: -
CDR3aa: CASTYIPHRGAGIADTQYF
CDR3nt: TGCGCCAGCACCTACATTCCCCACCGGGGCGCGGGGATCGCAGATACGCAGTATTTT

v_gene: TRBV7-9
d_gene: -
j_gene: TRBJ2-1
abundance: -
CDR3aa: CASSLSQGNVQFF
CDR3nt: TGTGCCAGCAGCCTATCCCAGGGAAACGTGCAGTTCTTC

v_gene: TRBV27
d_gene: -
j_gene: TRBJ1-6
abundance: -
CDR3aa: CASQDGGRGQYSPLHF
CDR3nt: TGTGCCAGCCAGGACGGCGGCCGGGGTCAGTATTCACCCCTCCACTTT

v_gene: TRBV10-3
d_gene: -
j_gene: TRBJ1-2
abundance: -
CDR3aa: CAISSQGTIQHGYTF
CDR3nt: TGTGCCATCAGTTCGCAAGGGACAATTCAACATGGCTACACCTTC

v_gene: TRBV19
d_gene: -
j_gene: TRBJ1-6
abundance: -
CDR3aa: CASSANGASPLHF
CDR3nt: TGTGCCAGTAGTGCTAACGGGGCTTCACCCCTCCACTTT

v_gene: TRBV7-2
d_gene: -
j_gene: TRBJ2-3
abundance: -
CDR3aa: CASSPRDRDTQYF
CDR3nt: TGTGCCAGCAGTCCCCGGGACCGGGATACGCAGTATTTT

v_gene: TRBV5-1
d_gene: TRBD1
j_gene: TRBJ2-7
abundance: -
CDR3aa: CASSRRPGTEDEQYF
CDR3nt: TGCGCCAGCAGCCGGCGGCCGGGGACAGAAGACGAGCAGTACTTC

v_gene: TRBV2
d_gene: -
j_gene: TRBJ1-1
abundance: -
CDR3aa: CASSYFPLRQTFF
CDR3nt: TGTGCCAGCAGTTATTTTCCTTTGCGGCAGACTTTCTTT

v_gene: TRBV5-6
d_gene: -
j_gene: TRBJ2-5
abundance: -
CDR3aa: CASSSQPQGGQTQYF
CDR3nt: TGTGCCAGCAGCTCCCAACCGCAGGGTGGACAGACCCAGTACTTC

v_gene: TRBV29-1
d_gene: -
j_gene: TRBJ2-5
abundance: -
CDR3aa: CSVGTVDQETQYF
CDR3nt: TGCAGCGTCGGGACCGTGGACCAAGAGACCCAGTACTTC

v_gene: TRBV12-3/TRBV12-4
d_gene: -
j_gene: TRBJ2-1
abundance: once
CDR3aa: CASSTSQRDEQFF
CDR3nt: TGTGCCAGCAGCACCTCCCAGAGGGATGAGCAGTTCTTC

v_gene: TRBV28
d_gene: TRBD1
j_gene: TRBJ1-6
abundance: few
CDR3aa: CASSSGRGLSSYNSPLHF
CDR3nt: TGTGCCAGCAGTTCAGGCAGGGGGCTCTCTTCCTATAATTCACCCCTCCACTTT

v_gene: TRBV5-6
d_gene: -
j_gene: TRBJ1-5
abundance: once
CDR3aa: CASSLYPGYQPQHF
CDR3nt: TGTGCCAGCAGCTTGTATCCAGGCTATCAGCCCCAGCATTTT

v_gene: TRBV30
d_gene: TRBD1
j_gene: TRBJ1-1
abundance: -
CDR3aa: CAWVAGGNTEAFF
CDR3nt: TGTGCCTGGGTTGCAGGGGGGAACACTGAAGCTTTCTTT

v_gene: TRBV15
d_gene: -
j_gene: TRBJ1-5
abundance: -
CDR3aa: CATSREEGQPQHF
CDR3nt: TGTGCCACCAGCAGAGAGGAGGGTCAGCCCCAGCATTTT

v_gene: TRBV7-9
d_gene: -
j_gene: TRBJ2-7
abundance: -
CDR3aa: CASSPSGSYEQYF
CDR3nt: TGTGCCAGCAGCCCGAGCGGCTCCTACGAGCAGTACTTC

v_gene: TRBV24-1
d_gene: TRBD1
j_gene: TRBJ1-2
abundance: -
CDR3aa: CATSDFEDRGLTF
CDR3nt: TGTGCCACCAGTGATTTCGAGGACAGGGGTCTCACCTTC

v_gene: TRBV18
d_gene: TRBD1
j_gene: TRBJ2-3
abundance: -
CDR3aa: CASSRNPGQAADTQYF
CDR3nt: TGTGCCAGCTCTCGAAACCCGGGACAGGCGGCCGATACGCAGTATTTT

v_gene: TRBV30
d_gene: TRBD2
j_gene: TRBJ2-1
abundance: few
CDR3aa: CAWRGLAVSSYNEQFF
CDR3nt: TGTGCCTGGAGGGGACTAGCGGTGAGCTCCTACAATGAGCAGTTCTTC

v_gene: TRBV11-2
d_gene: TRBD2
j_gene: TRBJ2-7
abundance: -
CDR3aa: CASSLFLASGSYEQYF
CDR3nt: TGTGCCAGCAGCTTATTTTTGGCTAGCGGGAGCTACGAGCAGTACTTC

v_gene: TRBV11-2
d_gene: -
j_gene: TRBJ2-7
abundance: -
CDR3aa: CASTKLASPVEQYF
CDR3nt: TGTGCCAGCACGAAATTGGCCAGTCCTGTCGAGCAGTACTTC

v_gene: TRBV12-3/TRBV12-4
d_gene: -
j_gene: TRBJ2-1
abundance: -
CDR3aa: CASILTGSDEQFF
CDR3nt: TGTGCCAGCATACTCACAGGGAGCGATGAGCAGTTCTTC

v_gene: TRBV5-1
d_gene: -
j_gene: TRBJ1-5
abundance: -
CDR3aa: CASSLQGGQPQHF
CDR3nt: TGCGCCAGCAGCTTGCAGGGAGGTCAGCCCCAGCATTTT

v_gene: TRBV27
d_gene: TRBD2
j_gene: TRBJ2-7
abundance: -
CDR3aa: CASSSREGDEQYF
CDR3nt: TGTGCCAGCAGTTCGCGGGAGGGCGACGAGCAGTACTTC

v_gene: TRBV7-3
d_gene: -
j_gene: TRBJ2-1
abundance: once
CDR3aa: CASSTGTGQGGYNEQFF
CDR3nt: TGTGCCAGCAGCACCGGCACGGGCCAGGGAGGCTACAATGAGCAGTTCTTC

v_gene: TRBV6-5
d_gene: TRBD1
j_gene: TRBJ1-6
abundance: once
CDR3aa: CASSPAGRGNSPLHF
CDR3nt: TGTGCCAGCAGCCCAGCGGGCAGGGGGAATTCACCCCTCCACTTT

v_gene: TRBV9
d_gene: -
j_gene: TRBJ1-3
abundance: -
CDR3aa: CASSATRSRDTIYF
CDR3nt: TGTGCCAGCAGCGCTACACGGTCCCGGGACACCATATATTTT

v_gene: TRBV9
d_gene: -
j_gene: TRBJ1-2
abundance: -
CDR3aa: CASSSPIRDHGYTF
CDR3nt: TGTGCCAGCAGCTCCCCGATCAGGGACCATGGCTACACCTTC

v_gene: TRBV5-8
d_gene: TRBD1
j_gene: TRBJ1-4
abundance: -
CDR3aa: CASSSGQGTEKLFF
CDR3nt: TGTGCCAGCAGCTCGGGACAGGGTACGGAAAAACTGTTTTTT

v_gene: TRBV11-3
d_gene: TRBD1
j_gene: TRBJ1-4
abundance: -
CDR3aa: CASSPTGMANEKLFF
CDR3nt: TGTGCCAGCAGCCCGACAGGGATGGCTAATGAAAAACTGTTTTTT

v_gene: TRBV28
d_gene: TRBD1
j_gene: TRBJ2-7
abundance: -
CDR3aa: CASTRRDRVYYEQYF
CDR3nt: TGTGCCAGCACCCGAAGGGACAGGGTGTACTACGAGCAGTACTTC

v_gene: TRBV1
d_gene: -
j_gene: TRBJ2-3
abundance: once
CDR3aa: CTSSQDRDARPQYF
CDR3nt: TGCACCAGCAGCCAAGACAGGGACGCAAGACCGCAGTATTTT

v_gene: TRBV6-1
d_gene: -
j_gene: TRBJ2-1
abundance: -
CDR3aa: CASSERRLAGENEQFF
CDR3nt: TGTGCCAGCAGTGAAAGGCGGCTAGCCGGGGAGAATGAGCAGTTCTTC